This T cell receptor beta chain originates from a study of blood T cells in healthy people across ages. Extraction of total RNA produced a minimum of 5.5 micrograms from each sample. Deletions cut 0 bases from V and 0 bases from J, with 9 bases between. CDR1 and CDR2 (germline): DFQATT, SNEGSKA (reference sequence). CDR3 length equals 15 residues. This clonotype was observed a handful of times. PCR was performed a second time for roughly 7 to 11 cycles using a sample-barcoded 5' primer and a J-beta primer mix. TCRdb ran MiXCR on the 5' RACE reads and lists one entry per CDR3 protein. Of 250,000 to 300,000 distinct CDR3 sequences in the sample, around 27% were seen once.

The receptor was derived from an older woman in good health. The chain carries TRBV20-1 and TRBJ1-3; maybe TRBD1 (6 bases). What was sequenced was blood. The CDR3 loop is CSARDQGNSGNTIYF. The DNA of the CDR3 is TGCAGTGCTAGAGACCAGGGGAACTCTGGAAACACCATATATTTT.